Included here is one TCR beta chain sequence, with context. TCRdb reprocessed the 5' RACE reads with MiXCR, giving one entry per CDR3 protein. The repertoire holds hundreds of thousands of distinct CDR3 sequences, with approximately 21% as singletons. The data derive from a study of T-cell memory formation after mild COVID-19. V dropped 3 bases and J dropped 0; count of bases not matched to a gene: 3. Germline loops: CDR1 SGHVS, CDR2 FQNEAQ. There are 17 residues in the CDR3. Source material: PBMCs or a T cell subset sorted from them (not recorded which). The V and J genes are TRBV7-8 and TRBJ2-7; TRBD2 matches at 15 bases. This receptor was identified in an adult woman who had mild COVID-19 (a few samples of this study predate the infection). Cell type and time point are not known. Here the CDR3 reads CASSFGTSGGSSYEQYF. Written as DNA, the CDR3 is TGTGCCAGCAGCTTCGGGACTAGCGGGGGGAGCTCCTACGAGCAGTACTTC.